This TCR beta chain was found in a study of blood T cell repertoires in COVID-19. Profiled with immunoSEQ multiplex PCR; TCRdb holds only in-frame clones, not every one. The sample includes about 61,000 clones, about nine tenths of them seen just once. The V gene's germline CDR1 is SGHRS and CDR2 YFSETQ. There are 14 residues in the CDR3. Trimming cost V 0 bases and J 2 bases, with 8 bases left between them. The genes are TRBV5-1 and TRBJ2-5; D ambiguous. The sequencing input was peripheral blood. The TCR sequence derives from a human donor in a cohort sampled during active COVID-19. The CDR3 nucleotides are TGCGCCAGCAGCTTGGTAGGCAGGCAAGAGACCCAGTACTTC. Residues: CASSLVGRQETQYF.